Each of the 13 T cell receptor beta chains below was sequenced from the same sample in a study of T cells in Graves' hyperthyroidism and ophthalmopathy. The source material, RNA transcripts, was used to amplify TCR beta CDR3 regions. The HTBI primer set served for first-round RT-PCR of the TCR CDR3. MiXCR, applied by TCRdb to the multiplex PCR reads, yields one record per CDR3 protein. The table shows almost 500,000 distinct CDR3 sequences, with 22% occurring only once. The sequenced material came from blood. These receptors were taken from a woman in her 70s with Graves' ophthalmopathy.

This clonotype has a handful of counts. The chain combines TRBV2 with TRBJ2-2, with 8 bases fitting TRBD2. After removal of 7 bases from V and 6 bases from J, the junction contained 7 bases not matched to a gene. The CDR3 is 14 amino acids. CDR1 is SNHLY, CDR2 FYNNEI, per germline. The CDR3 DNA reads as TGTGCCAGCACCTTAGCGGGACGGGCCGGGGAGCTGTTTTTT. It specifies CASTLAGRAGELFF.

This chain connects TRBV20-1 to TRBJ2-1; TRBD1 matches 8 bases. V trimming: 0 bases; J trimming: 6 bases; junction bases outside the gene matches: 16. This CDR3 is 18 amino acids long. The germline gives CDR1 DFQATT, CDR2 SNEGSKA (reference sequence). CDR3 residues: CSARDVTGDRVSSNEQFF. In DNA form, the CDR3 reads TGCAGTGCTAGAGATGTGACAGGGGATAGGGTTAGCAGCAATGAGCAGTTCTTC.

The V call is TRBV7-6, the J call TRBJ1-1; the match to TRBD1 covers 8 bases. Per germline, CDR1 SGHVS and CDR2 FNYEAQ. This CDR3 is built from 14 residues. J lost 10 bases, V lost 9 bases, and 16 bases had no gene match. DNA of the CDR3: TGTGCCAGTAGTTCTACATCAGGGGGCGGTAGAGCTTTCTTT. This codes for CASSSTSGGGRAFF.

V usage is TRBV10-1 and J usage is TRBJ2-7, with 7 bases that match TRBD2. The CDR3 has 19 amino acids. V trimming: 3 bases; J trimming: 0 bases; junction bases outside the gene matches: 17. Germline V lookup: CDR1 WNHNN, CDR2 SYGVQD (reference sequence). The DNA of the CDR3 is TGCGCCAGCAGTGATTTCCGTCTAGCGGACGAAAGGAGCTCCTACGAGCAGTACTTC. Translated: CASSDFRLADERSSYEQYF.

This clonotype was found many times. The chain is built from TRBV7-9 and TRBJ2-1; TRBD2 agrees at 14 bases. This CDR3 spans 17 amino acids. Germline CDR1 and CDR2: SEHNR and FQNEAQ (reference sequence). J lost 10 bases, V lost 4 bases, and 12 bases had no gene match. The DNA for the CDR3 is TGTGCCAGCAGCTCGCTACAGGGACTAGCGGGAGTTAACGAGCAGTTCTTC. This encodes CASSSLQGLAGVNEQFF.

The chain links TRBV30 to TRBJ1-2, with D unresolved. Trimming pared 4 bases from V and 4 bases from J, leaving 10 bases between. The germline CDR1 and CDR2 sequences are GTSNPN and SVGIG (reference sequence). The CDR3 is made up of 12 amino acids. CDR3 residues: CAWNQDTYGYTF. In nucleotides, the CDR3 is TGTGCCTGGAACCAGGATACCTATGGCTACACCTTC.

This chain uses TRBV5-1 with TRBJ2-3, with D hard to call. Germline CDR1 and CDR2: SGHRS and YFSETQ. The ends were cut back, 5 bases at V and 1 base at J, with 11 bases in the middle. CDR3 size: 14 residues. CDR3 sequence (DNA): TGCGCCAGCAGGATCTCCTCCGGCACAGATACGCAGTATTTT. It encodes CASRISSGTDTQYF.

This clonotype was observed a few times. The CDR3 DNA reads TGCGCCAGCAGCCTTACCGGGATACTGAACAACGAGCAGTACTTC. Its translation is CASSLTGILNNEQYF. This chain links TRBV5-1 with TRBJ2-7; TRBD2 is a possible D gene (5 bases). Germline V lookup: CDR1 SGHRS, CDR2 YFSETQ. This CDR3 contains 15 residues. Trimming took off 4 bases at V and 5 bases at J, with 19 bases between the two ends. The variable domain in full, with the rest retrieved from reference TRBV5-1 and TRBJ2-7, is KAGVTQTPRYLIKTRGQQVTLSCSPISGHRSVSWYQQTPGQGLQFLFEYFSETQRNKGNFPGRFSGRQFSNSRSEMNVSTLELGDSALYLCASSLTGILNNEQYFGPGTRLTVT.

The sample holds many counts of this clonotype. The CDR3 spells CASSLAGDRVSYEQYF. The CDR3 region has the DNA TGTGCCAGCAGCTTAGCGGGGGACAGGGTCTCCTACGAGCAGTACTTC. This chain uses TRBV7-4 with TRBJ2-7; TRBD1 agrees at 9 bases. CDR1 and CDR2 (germline): SGHVT, SQSDAQ. Losses at the gene ends were 0 bases for V and 0 bases for J; bases not matched to a gene: 3. This CDR3 is 16 amino acids long.

Many counts were recorded for this clonotype. The chain employs TRBV12-3 or TRBV12-4 and TRBJ2-2; TRBD1 is a possible D gene (5 bases). V gave up 1 base and J gave up 5 bases, with 8 bases separating them. This CDR3 has 14 residues. CDR3: CASSLGPGTGELFF. The CDR3 DNA reads TGTGCCAGCAGTTTAGGGCCAGGGACCGGGGAGCTGTTTTTT.

This clonotype was picked up many times. The genes are TRBV2 and TRBJ1-2; a possible D gene is TRBD1 (5 bases). Germline V CDR1 and CDR2: SNHLY, FYNNEI. This CDR3 comprises 13 residues. V dropped 8 bases and J dropped 2 bases, with 12 bases sitting between them. The CDR3 coding sequence is TGTGCCAGCTTCCAGAGGGGCAACTATGGCTACACCTTC. It specifies CASFQRGNYGYTF.

The chain recombines TRBV14 with TRBJ1-2; 8 bases line up with TRBD1. Germline V gene sequence: CDR1 SGHDN, CDR2 FVKESK. This CDR3 spans 13 amino acids. V gave up 4 bases and J gave up 7 bases; unmatched junction bases: 5. The CDR3 region is CASSPQDRAGYTF. In nucleotides, the CDR3 is TGTGCCAGCAGCCCCCAGGACAGGGCTGGCTACACCTTC. The whole variable domain, remainder taken from reference TRBV14 and TRBJ1-2, is EAGVTQFPSHSVIEKGQTVTLRCDPISGHDNLYWYRRVMGKEIKFLLHFVKESKQDESGMPNNRFLAERTGGTYSTLKVQPAELEDSGVYFCASSPQDRAGYTFGSGTRLTVV.

The chain carries TRBV7-9 and TRBJ2-1, with TRBD2 matching 9 bases. The CDR3 consists of 14 residues. V lost 3 bases, J lost 6 bases, and 3 bases stayed unmatched. Per the germline V gene, CDR1 is SEHNR and CDR2 is FQNEAQ (reference sequence). In DNA, the CDR3 is TGTGCCAGCAGCTTGCGGGAGGGGCCCAATGAGCAGTTCTTC. It translates to CASSLREGPNEQFF.